This T cell receptor (beta chain) derives from a study of monozygotic twins with cystic fibrosis. Study observations and caveats: Clonality was generally low (median about 0.01), higher in the most severe patients.

As concerns this clone: Its antigen is not known.

CDR3 length: 14 amino acids. Germline trimming cut 3 bases from V and 4 bases from J; bases unmatched to any gene: 6. Germline V gene lookup returns CDR1 SGDLS and CDR2 YYNGEE. Method: immunoSEQ multiplex PCR; TCRdb's copy keeps in-frame clones and lacks some. Of 22,000 or so clones in the sample, approximately 90% were seen once. The sequencing input was blood. This chain joins TRBV9 and TRBJ1-1; 7 nucleotides line up with TRBD1. This sequence originates from a woman under 40 with cystic fibrosis. In nucleotides, the CDR3 is TGTGCCAGCAGCGAGCGGGGACAGCTCACTGAAGCTTTCTTT. Translated: CASSERGQLTEAFF.